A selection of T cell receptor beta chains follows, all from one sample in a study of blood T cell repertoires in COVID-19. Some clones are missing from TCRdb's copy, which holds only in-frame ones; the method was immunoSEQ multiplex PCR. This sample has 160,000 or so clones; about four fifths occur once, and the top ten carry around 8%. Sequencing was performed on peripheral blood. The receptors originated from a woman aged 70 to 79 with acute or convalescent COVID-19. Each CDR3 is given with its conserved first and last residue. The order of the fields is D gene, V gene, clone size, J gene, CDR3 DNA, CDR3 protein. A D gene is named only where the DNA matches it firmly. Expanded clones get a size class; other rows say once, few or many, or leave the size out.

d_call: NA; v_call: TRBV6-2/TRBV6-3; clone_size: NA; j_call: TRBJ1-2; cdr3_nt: TGTGCCAGCAGTTACTCGTACACCTCTAGACGGGGCTACACCTTC; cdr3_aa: CASSYSYTSRRGYTF
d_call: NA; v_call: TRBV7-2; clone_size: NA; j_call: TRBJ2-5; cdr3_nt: TGTGCCAGCAGCCTTGATGCAGGGTATCAAGAGACCCAGTACTTC; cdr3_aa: CASSLDAGYQETQYF
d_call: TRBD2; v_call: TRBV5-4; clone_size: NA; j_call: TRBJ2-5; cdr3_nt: TGTGCCAGCAGCTTGGCTCCAGCGGGAACTCAGGAGACCCAGTACTTC; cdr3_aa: CASSLAPAGTQETQYF
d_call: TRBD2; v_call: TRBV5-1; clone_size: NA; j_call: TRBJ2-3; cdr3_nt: TGCGCCAGCAGCTGGGGACTAGCGGGGCCAGCCCAGCCCAGCACAGATACGCAGTATTTT; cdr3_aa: CASSWGLAGPAQPSTDTQYF
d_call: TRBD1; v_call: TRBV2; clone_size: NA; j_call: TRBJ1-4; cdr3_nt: TGTGCCAGCAGAGTGAACAGGGGTGCTAATGAAAAACTGTTTTTT; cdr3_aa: CASRVNRGANEKLFF
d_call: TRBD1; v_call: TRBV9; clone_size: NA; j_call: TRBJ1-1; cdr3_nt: TGTGCCAGCAGCGTAGCGGGACAGGGGAACACTGAAGCTTTCTTT; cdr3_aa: CASSVAGQGNTEAFF
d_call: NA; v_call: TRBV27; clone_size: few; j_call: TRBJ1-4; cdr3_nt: TGTGCCAGCAGTTTTGTGGGGGCGCCGAATGAAAAACTGTTTTTT; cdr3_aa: CASSFVGAPNEKLFF
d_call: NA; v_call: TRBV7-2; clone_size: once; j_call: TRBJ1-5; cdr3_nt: TGTGCCAGCAGCACAGACAGTAATAGCAATCAGCCCCAGCATTTT; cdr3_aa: CASSTDSNSNQPQHF
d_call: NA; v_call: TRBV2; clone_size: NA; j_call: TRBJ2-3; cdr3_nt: TGTGCCAGCAGCCGGGACTTGCACACAGATACGCAGTATTTT; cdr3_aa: CASSRDLHTDTQYF
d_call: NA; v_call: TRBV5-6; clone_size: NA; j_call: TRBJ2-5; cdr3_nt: TGTGCCAGCAGCTTAAACGGCAGGGCCTTGGTGGAGACCCAGTACTTC; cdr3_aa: CASSLNGRALVETQYF
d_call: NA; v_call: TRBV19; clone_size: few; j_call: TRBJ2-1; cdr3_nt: TGTGCCAGTAGTCCAGGCTCAGGTTTAGGTAATGAGCAGTTCTTC; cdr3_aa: CASSPGSGLGNEQFF
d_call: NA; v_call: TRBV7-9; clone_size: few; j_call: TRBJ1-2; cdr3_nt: TGTGCCAGCAGCTTGATAGCGTTAGCTAACTATGGCTACACCTTC; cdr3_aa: CASSLIALANYGYTF
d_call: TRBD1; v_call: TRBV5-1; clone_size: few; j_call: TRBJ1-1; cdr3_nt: TGCGCCAGCAGCTTCGGGACAGCGAACACTGAAGCTTTCTTT; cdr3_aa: CASSFGTANTEAFF
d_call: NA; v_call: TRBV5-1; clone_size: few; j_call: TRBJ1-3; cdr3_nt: TGCGCCAGCAGCCTCCCAGCGAGCTCTGGAAACACCATATATTTT; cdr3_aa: CASSLPASSGNTIYF
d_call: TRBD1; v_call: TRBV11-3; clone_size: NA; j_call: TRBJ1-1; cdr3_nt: TGTGCCAGCAGCCGGGACAGGGGCGGCGGGACTGAAGCTTTCTTT; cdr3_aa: CASSRDRGGGTEAFF
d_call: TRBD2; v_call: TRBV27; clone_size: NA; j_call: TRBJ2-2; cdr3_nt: TGTGCCAGCAGCCCGAGACTAGCGGGGATCACCGGGGAGCTGTTTTTT; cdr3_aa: CASSPRLAGITGELFF
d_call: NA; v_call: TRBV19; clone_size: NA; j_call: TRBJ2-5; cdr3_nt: TGTGCCAGTAGCCCAGACAGTCAAGAGACCCAGTACTTC; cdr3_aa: CASSPDSQETQYF
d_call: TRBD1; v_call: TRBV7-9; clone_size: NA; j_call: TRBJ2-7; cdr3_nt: TGTGCCACACTCGAGGACAGGGGGATTGGGTACGAGCAGTACTTC; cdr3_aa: CATLEDRGIGYEQYF
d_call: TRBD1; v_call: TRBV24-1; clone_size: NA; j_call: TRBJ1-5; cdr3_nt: TGTGCCACCAGTGTTGGACAGGGGTACAATCAGCCCCAGCATTTT; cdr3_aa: CATSVGQGYNQPQHF
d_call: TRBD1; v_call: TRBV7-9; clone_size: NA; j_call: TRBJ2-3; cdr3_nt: TGTGCCAGCAGCTGGCAGACAGGGGGCATGGATACGCAGTATTTT; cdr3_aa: CASSWQTGGMDTQYF
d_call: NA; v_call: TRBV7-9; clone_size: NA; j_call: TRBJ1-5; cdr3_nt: TGTGCCAGCAGTTTTACAGGTGGGGATCAGCCCCAGCATTTT; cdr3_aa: CASSFTGGDQPQHF
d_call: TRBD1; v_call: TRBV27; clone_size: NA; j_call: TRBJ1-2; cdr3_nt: TGTGCCAGCAGTTTATCGCCCGGACAGGTGCAGGGCTACACCTTC; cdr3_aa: CASSLSPGQVQGYTF
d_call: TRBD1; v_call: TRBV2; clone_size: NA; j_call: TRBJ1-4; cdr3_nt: TGTGCCACACTCCTTAACAGGGGGCGTAATGAAAAACTGTTTTTT; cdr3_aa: CATLLNRGRNEKLFF
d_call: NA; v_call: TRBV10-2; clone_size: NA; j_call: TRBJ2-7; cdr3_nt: TGCGCCAGCAGTGTGGCCAGTACCTACGAGCAGTACTTC; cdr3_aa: CASSVASTYEQYF
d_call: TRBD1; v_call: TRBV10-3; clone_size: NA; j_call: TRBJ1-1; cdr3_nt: TGTGCCATCAGCCCTGGGGACAGCGAAGCTTTCTTT; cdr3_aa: CAISPGDSEAFF
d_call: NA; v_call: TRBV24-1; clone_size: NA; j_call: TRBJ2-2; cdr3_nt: TGTGCCACCAGTGACTCCAGGGTTGCCGGGGAGCTGTTTTTT; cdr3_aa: CATSDSRVAGELFF
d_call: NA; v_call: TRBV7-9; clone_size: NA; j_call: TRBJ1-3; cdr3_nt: TGTGCCAGCAGCTTAGGTGTGGGCAGTACTTACTCTGGAAACACCATATATTTT; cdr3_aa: CASSLGVGSTYSGNTIYF
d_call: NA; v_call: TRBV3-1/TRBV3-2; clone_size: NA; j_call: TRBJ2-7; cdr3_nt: TGTGCCAGCTATAGCGGATCCTACGAGCAGTACTTC; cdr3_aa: CASYSGSYEQYF
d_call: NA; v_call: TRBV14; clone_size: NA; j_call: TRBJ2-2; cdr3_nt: TGTGCCAGCAGCCAAGAGGGCCAGGGGAACACCGGGGAGCTGTTTTTT; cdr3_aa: CASSQEGQGNTGELFF
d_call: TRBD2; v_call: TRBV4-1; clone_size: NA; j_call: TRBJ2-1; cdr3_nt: TGCGCCAGCAGCCAAGAAGGGCTAGCGGGAGTAGATGAGCAGTTCTTC; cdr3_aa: CASSQEGLAGVDEQFF
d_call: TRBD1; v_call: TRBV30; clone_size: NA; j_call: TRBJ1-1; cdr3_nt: TGTGCCTGGAGTCGGACAGGGGGCACTGAAGCTTTCTTT; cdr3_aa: CAWSRTGGTEAFF
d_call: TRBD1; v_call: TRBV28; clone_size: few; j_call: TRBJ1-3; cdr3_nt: TGTGCCAGCAGGGGAGGACAGGATCAAAACACCATATATTTT; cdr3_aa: CASRGGQDQNTIYF
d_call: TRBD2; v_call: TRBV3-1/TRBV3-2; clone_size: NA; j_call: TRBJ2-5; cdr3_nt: TGTGCCAGCAGCCAAGGCCCGACTAGCGGAGGGACTACCCAGTACTTC; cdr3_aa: CASSQGPTSGGTTQYF